The TCR beta chain described here comes from a study of vaccination effects on CD4 cells after COVID-19. Whole-study context: Culturing of about 2 million PBMC per well took place with around 9.4 IU/ml IL-2 and 9.5 to 10 ug/ml peptides.

Isolating CD4+ T cells followed approximately nine days of culture. This CDR3 spans 14 amino acids. The V gene's germline CDR1 is KGHSH and CDR2 LQKENI. V was cut by 4 bases and J by 0 bases, with 6 bases left in between. TCRdb's copy holds only in-frame clones and misses some; the assay was immunoSEQ multiplex PCR. The top ten hold roughly 25% of the sample, which has tens of thousands of clones, about two thirds seen once. Notes on this clone: Its antigen is undetermined.

This specimen consisted of CD4+ T cells from PBMCs cultured without peptide, obtained before COVID-19 vaccination. The rearrangement uses TRBV18 and TRBJ2-2; D is uncertain. This receptor was taken from a human donor who had a prior SARS-CoV-2 infection. In nucleotides, the CDR3 is TGTGCCAGCTCACACCGTACGAACACCGGGGAGCTGTTTTTT. Translated: CASSHRTNTGELFF.